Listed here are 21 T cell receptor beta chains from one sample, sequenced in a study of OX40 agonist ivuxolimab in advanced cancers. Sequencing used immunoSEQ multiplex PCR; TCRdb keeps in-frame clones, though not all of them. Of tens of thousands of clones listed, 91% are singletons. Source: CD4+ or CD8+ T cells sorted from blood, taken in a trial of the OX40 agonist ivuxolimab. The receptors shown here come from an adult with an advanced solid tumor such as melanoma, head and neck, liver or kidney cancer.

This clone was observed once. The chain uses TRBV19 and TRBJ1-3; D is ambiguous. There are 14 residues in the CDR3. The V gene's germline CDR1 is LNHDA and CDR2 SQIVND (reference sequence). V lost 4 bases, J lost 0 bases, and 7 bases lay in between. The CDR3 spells CASSSSGSGNTIYF. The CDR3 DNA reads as TGTGCCAGTAGTAGTTCCGGCTCTGGAAACACCATATATTTT.

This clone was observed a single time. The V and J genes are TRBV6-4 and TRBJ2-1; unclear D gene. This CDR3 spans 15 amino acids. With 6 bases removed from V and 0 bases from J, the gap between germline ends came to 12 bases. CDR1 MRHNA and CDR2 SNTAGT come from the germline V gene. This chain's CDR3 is CASRPLASSYNEQFF. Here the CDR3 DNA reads TGTGCCAGCAGGCCATTGGCTAGCTCCTACAATGAGCAGTTCTTC.

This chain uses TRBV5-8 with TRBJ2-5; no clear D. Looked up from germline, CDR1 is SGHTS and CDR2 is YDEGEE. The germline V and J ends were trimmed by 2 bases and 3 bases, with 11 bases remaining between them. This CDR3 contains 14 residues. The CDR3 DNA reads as TGTGCCAGCAGCTTTGGCCAATCCAAAGAGACCCAGTACTTC. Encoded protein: CASSFGQSKETQYF.

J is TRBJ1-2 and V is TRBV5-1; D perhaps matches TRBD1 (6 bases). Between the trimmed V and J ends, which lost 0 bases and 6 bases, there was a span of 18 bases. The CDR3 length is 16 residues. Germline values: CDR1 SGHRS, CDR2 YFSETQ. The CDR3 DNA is TGCGCCAGCAGCTTGGATGGGGGGGCGAAAATTAATGGCTACACCTTC. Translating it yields CASSLDGGAKINGYTF.

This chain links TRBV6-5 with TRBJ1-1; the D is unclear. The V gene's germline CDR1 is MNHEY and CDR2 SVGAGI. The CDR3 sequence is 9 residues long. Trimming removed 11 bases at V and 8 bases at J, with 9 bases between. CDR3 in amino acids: CAGGREAFF. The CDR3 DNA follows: TGTGCCGGCGGGAGGGAAGCTTTCTTT.

Here the CDR3 reads CASGDYEQYF. The CDR3 DNA reads TGTGCCAGCGGAGATTACGAGCAGTACTTC. The chain has TRBV6-1 and TRBJ2-7; D call uncertain. The V gene's germline CDR1 is MNHNS and CDR2 SASEGT. CDR3 length equals 10 residues. V dropped 8 bases and J dropped 4 bases, with 6 bases sitting between them.

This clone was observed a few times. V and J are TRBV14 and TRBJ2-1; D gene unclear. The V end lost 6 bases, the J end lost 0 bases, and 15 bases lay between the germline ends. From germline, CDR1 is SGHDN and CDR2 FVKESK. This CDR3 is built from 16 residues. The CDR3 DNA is TGTGCCAGCAGTCAGAGAACCTTCGGCTCCTACAATGAGCAGTTCTTC. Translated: CASSQRTFGSYNEQFF.

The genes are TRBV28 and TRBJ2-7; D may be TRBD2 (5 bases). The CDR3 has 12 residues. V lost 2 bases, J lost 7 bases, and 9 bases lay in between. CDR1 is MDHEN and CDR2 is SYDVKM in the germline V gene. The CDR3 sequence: CASSLEPGEQYF. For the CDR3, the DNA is TGTGCCAGCAGTTTAGAACCGGGAGAGCAGTACTTC.

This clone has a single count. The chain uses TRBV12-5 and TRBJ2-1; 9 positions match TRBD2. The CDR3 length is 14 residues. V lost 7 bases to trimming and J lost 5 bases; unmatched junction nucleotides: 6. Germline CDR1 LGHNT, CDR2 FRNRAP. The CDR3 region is CASALAGTDNEQFF. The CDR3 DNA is TGTGCTAGTGCCCTAGCGGGGACAGACAATGAGCAGTTCTTC.

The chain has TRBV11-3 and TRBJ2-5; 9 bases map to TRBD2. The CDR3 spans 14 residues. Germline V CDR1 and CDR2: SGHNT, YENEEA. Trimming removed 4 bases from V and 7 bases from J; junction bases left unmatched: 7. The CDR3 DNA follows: TGTGCCAGCAGCTCGACTAGCGGTACCCGGACCCAGTACTTC. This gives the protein CASSSTSGTRTQYF.

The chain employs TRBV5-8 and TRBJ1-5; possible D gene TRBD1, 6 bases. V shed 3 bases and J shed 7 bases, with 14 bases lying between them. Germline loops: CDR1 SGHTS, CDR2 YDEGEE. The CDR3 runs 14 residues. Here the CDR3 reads CASSSTGQGQPQHF. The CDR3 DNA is TGTGCCAGCAGCTCAACAGGGCAGGGCCAGCCCCAGCATTTT. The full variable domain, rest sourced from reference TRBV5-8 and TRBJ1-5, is EAGVTQSPTHLIKTRGQQATLRCSPISGHTSVYWYQQALGLGLQFLLWYDEGEERNRGNFPPRFSGRQFPNYSSELNVNALELEDSALYLCASSSTGQGQPQHFGDGTRLSIL.

CDR3 sequence reads: CASSLGASGEQFF. In nucleotides, the CDR3 is TGTGCCAGCAGCTTAGGGGCCTCAGGGGAGCAGTTCTTC. The chain has TRBV7-3 and TRBJ2-1; D is perhaps TRBD1 (5 bases). The CDR3 loop spans 13 amino acids. From germline, CDR1 is SGHTA and CDR2 FQGTGA. V lost 2 bases to trimming and J lost 10 bases, with 12 bases between them.

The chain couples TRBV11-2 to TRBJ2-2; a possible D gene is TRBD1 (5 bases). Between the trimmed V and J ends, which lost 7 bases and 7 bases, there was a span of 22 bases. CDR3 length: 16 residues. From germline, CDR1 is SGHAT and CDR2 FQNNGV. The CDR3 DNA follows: TGTGCCAGCACCTTCCTTGGCAGGGTGTTGGTCGGGGAGCTGTTTTTT. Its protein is CASTFLGRVLVGELFF.

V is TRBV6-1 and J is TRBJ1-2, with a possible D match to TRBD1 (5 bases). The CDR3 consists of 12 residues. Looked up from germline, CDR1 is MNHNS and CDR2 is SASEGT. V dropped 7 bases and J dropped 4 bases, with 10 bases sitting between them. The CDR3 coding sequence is TGTGCCAGCATTCGGGACCTCTATGGCTACACCTTC. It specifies CASIRDLYGYTF.

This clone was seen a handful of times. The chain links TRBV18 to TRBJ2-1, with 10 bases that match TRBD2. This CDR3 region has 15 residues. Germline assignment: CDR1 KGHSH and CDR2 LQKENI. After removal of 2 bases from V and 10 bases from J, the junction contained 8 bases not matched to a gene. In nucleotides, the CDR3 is TGTGCCAGCTCACCATTCGGAGCGGGAGGGCCAGAGCAGTTCTTC. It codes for CASSPFGAGGPEQFF.

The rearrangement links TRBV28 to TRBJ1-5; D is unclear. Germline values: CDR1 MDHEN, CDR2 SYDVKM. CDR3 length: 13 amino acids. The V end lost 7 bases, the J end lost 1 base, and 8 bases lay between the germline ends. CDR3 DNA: TGTGCCAGCACCAGCGACAGCAATCAGCCCCAGCATTTT. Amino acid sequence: CASTSDSNQPQHF.

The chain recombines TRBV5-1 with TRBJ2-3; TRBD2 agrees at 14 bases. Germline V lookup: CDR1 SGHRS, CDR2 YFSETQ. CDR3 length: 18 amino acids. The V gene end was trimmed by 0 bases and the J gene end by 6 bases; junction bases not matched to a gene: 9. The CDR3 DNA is TGCGCCAGCAGCTTGGCCCCTCCGGGACTAGCGGGAGCCGATACGCAGTATTTT. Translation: CASSLAPPGLAGADTQYF.

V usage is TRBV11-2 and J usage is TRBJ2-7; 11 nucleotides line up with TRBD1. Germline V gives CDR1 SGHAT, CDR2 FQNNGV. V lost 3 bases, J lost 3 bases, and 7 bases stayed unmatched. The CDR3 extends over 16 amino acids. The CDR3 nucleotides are TGTGCCAGCAGCTTTCTTCCGGGACAGGGGGTCTACGAGCAGTACTTC. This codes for CASSFLPGQGVYEQYF.

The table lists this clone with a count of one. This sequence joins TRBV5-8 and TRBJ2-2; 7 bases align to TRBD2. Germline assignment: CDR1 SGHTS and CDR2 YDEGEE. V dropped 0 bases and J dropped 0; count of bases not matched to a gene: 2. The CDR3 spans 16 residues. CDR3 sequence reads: CASSLEAGANTGELFF. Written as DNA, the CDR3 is TGTGCCAGCAGCTTGGAGGCGGGAGCGAACACCGGGGAGCTGTTTTTT.

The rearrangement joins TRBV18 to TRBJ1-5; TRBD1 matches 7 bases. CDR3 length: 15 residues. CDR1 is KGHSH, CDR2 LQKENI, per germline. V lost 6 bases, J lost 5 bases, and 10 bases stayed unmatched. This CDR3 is CASSPPGGSHQPQHF. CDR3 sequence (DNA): TGTGCCAGCTCCCCTCCAGGGGGAAGTCATCAGCCCCAGCATTTT.

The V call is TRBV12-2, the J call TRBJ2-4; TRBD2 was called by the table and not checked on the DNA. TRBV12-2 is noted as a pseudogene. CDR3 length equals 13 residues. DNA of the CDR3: TGTGCAACAAACCGGGGGGCCAAAAACATTCAGTACTTC. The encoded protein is CATNRGAKNIQYF.